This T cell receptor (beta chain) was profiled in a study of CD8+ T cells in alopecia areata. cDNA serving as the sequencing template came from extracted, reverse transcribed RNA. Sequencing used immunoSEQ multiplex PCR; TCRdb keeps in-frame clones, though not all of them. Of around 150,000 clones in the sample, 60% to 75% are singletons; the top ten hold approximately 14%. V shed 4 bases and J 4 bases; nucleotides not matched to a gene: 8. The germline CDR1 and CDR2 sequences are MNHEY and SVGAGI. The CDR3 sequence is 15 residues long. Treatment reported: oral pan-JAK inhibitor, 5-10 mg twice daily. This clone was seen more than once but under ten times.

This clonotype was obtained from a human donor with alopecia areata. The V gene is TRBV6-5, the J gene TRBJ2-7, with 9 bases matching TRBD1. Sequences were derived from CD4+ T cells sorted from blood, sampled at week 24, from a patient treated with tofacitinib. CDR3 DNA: TGTGCCAGCAGTTCGCCCGGGACAGGGAAGTACGAGCAGTACTTC. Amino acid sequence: CASSSPGTGKYEQYF.